This TCR beta chain is from a study of a mutant IDH1 vaccine in newly diagnosed glioma. Libraries were prepared by immunoSEQ multiplex PCR; TCRdb keeps only in-frame clonotypes and omits some of them. The table shows 30,000 to 40,000 clones, with roughly 54% occurring only once. V was pared by 0 bases and J by 0 bases, with 14 bases of the junction left unmatched. The CDR3 is made up of 20 amino acids. From germline, CDR1 is MDHEN and CDR2 SYDVKM. Of note for this clone: Its target is unknown.

As to time point: week 5, during vaccination. In every dose of vaccine, 300 ug of mutant IDH1 20-mer peptide was given alongside topical imiquimod. This specimen was PBMCs, taken from a glioma patient whose treatment included an IDH1 peptide vaccine. This TCR was sampled from a young woman with glioma. The chain couples TRBV28 to TRBJ1-5; 7 nucleotides line up with TRBD1. CDR3 protein: CASSLWGGQNTGYSNQPQHF. CDR3 in DNA: TGTGCCAGCAGTTTATGGGGGGGACAGAACACGGGATATAGCAATCAGCCCCAGCATTTT. Combining the CDR3 with reference TRBV28 and TRBJ1-5 gives the whole variable domain DVKVTQSSRYLVKRTGEKVFLECVQDMDHENMFWYRQDPGLGLRLIYFSYDVKMKEKGDIPEGYSVSREKKERFSLILESASTNQTSMYLCASSLWGGQNTGYSNQPQHFGDGTRLSIL.